The entry that follows covers one T cell receptor beta chain sequence. This clonotype was counted a few times. Its cognate antigen has yet to be identified. One base away there is no much larger clone; base qualities are not given. Receptor amplification or capture employed 5' RACE. These reads were obtained on an Illumina HiSeq 2500. A second PCR of about 6 to 12 cycles was run with a J-beta primer mix and a sample-barcoded 5' primer. Each TCR beta cDNA molecule received a unique molecular identifier from a template-switch 5' adaptor carrying 12 random nucleotides. Each sample yielded at least 3 million CDR3-containing paired-end reads. The Mint cDNA synthesis kit, primed by a TRBC-specific oligonucleotide, was used to synthesize first-strand cDNA from all RNA. Following uracil-DNA glycosylase treatment, a first 18-cycle PCR with universal primers M1SS and BC2_uni_R was performed on all cDNA. As for how the authors treated the data: Each sample was normalized by randomly selecting 1 million high-quality reads, each carrying a distinct molecular identifier. Reads sharing molecular identifiers were discarded rather than binned into consensus sequences. MiTCR, with a Q25 quality threshold and the strictest error-elimination algorithm, was used for CDR3 identification, clonotype clustering and error correction. A nonparametric unseen species model with Euler transformation was used to estimate a lower bound on total TCR beta diversity. The raw public reads went through TCRdb reprocessing: fastp at Q25, MiXCR clone calling, in-frame beta chains kept. Duplicate CDR3 protein sequences are folded into a single record with the most common DNA and genes. The V and J calls and clone size are TCRdb's, not the authors'. This sample lists more than 650,000 distinct CDR3 sequences; about 26% were detected once. The ten largest make up under 3% of the sample.

The donors were some 36 Caucasian individuals from Russia, aged about 6 to 95 years, who were systemically healthy. Ten milliliters of peripheral blood were collected from each donor into EDTA-treated Vacutainer tubes. Ficoll-Paque density-gradient centrifugation was used to isolate PBMCs, with at least 6 million per sample. Total RNA was extracted from PBMCs with Trizol reagent, with at least 6 micrograms obtained per sample. For every donor, flow cytometry on a PBMC aliquot measured the percentage of naive CD45RAhigh/CD27high T cells. This sample is drawn from a study of blood T cells in healthy people across ages (dated by TCRdb to the mid-2010s). About the study as a whole: In model experiments, template switching captured roughly one uniquely barcoded TCR beta cDNA molecule for every two T cells. Two additional independent replicas of 1 million unique cDNA reads from the same blood draw were analyzed for two donors (one aged 18 to 29 and one aged 80 or older). Four age groups were formed from the donors: young (average approximately 17 years), middle-aged (just under 40), aged (62) and long-lived (roughly 88). Using deep sequencing normalized with unique cDNA molecular identifiers, the study measured how TCR beta repertoire diversity changes with age. The research as a whole found: Because the CMV infection status of the donors was unknown, age-related changes in expanded clonotypes may potentially have been confounded. Compared with the aged group, the long-lived group had more naive CD4+ T cells, fewer expanded clones and increased TCR diversity, a pattern suggesting age selection. Estimates of total diversity based on one million sequenced T cells were regarded as lower bounds and as underestimates. Bulk unsorted PBMC profiling prevented conclusive comparison of naive and antigen-experienced compartments. As age increased, observed TCR beta diversity per million T cells dropped in a roughly linear way, and a significant reduction was already evident by age 40. A strong correlation was found between observed TCR beta diversity and the percentage of naive T cells measured by flow cytometry.

The same specimen was also included in a second study, on T cells of mothers and their children. According to the second study: Nine systemically healthy Caucasian individuals served as donors, namely three mothers together with their six children. cDNA synthesis used all of the extracted RNA, with about 1.5 ug of RNA in each 15 ul reaction. In the second PCR, the M1S primer added sample barcodes and 2-4 random nucleotides. Over 8 million TCR beta CDR3 reads came from each mother, compared with around 3 million reads from each child. Thymic selection shapes the output of TCR recombination in a similar way in related and unrelated pairs, and inherited differences have a minor effect. Normalized repertoire overlap was always found to be slightly, but never significantly, higher in related mother-child pairs than in unrelated mother-child pairs. No persistent microchimeric T cell clones were found, with a detection sensitivity of around 100 clones per million clonotypes. The study used deep NGS to compare TCR beta repertoires of mothers and children, seeking features distinguishing related mother-child pairs from unrelated individuals. On average, the children were around 11 +/- 4 years old, while the mothers were approximately 40 +/- 4 years old. Libraries were sequenced on Illumina HiSeq 2000 with 100+100 nt paired-end reads after adapter ligation with NEBNext reagents. To avoid cross-contamination, the mother libraries and the child libraries were prepared a month apart and sequenced in separate runs. For each donor, between roughly 500,000 and 2,300,000 distinct TCR beta clonotypes were identified. Naive TCR beta clonotypes were estimated from low-frequency clonotypes matched to each donor's FACS-determined naive share, without sorting.

The clonotype was recovered from a boy aged 5-17 years in good health. What was sequenced was blood.

CDR3 region: CASSSIDEQFF. The bases read TGTGCCAGCAGCTCCATCGATGAGCAGTTCTTC. The chain joins TRBV7-8 to TRBJ2-1; the D gene identity is not certain. Looking up the germline V gene yields CDR1 SGHVS and CDR2 FQNEAQ. Inclusive of the bounding cysteine and phenylalanine, the CDR3 is 11 residues long. The retained sequence is limited to the CDR3, 33 bases, with the frame set at the first base. V loses 4 bases of germline sequence and J loses 8 bases, and the interval between the two ends is 6 bases. Joined to the reference TRBV7-8 and TRBJ2-1 proteins, this CDR3 gives the full variable domain: GAGVSQSPRYKVAKRGQDVALRCDPISGHVSLFWYQQALGQGPEFLTYFQNEAQLDKSGLPSDRFFAERPEGSVSTLKIQRTQQEDSAVYLCASSSIDEQFFGPGTRLTVL.